These T cell receptor beta chains were read from a single sample in a study of cytomegalovirus exposure and HLA in healthy donors. Sequencing used immunoSEQ multiplex PCR; TCRdb keeps in-frame clones, though not all of them. The data contain some 150,000 clones, roughly 82% of them seen just once; the ten biggest clones take up more than 2.5%. Sequenced sample: PBMCs. The receptor source for this set is a man between 18 and 35 years old in good health and CMV-seropositive. The CDR3 runs from the conserved cysteine through the conserved F or W. The D gene is left open where the match is weak. Only some rows state a clone size, as once, few, many or a class for expanded clones.

CASSLYLAGDSNEQFF,TGTGCCAGCAGCTTATACCTAGCGGGAGATAGCAATGAGCAGTTCTTC,TRBD2,-,16,TRBV7-9,TRBJ2-1
CASSSPPGEAFF,TGTGCCAGCAGCTCCCCCCCCGGTGAAGCTTTCTTT,-,-,12,TRBV7-2,TRBJ1-1
CASSRGPETQYF,TGTGCCAGCTCACGAGGGCCGGAGACCCAGTACTTC,-,-,12,TRBV18,TRBJ2-5
CASTMGGTGNYEQYF,TGTGCCAGTACTATGGGGGGGACAGGGAATTACGAGCAGTACTTC,TRBD1,few,15,TRBV28,TRBJ2-7
CASSFTSSYEQYF,TGTGCCAGCAGTTTTACCAGCTCCTACGAGCAGTACTTC,-,-,13,TRBV28,TRBJ2-7
CASSPPRTSGISSYNEQFF,TGTGCCAGCAGCCCGCCTCGGACTAGCGGCATTAGCTCCTACAATGAGCAGTTCTTC,TRBD2,once,19,TRBV9,TRBJ2-1
CASSARGRALEKLFF,TGTGCCAGTAGTGCCAGGGGGCGCGCTTTGGAAAAACTGTTTTTT,TRBD1,-,15,TRBV19,TRBJ1-4
CASSVNRELNTGELFF,TGTGCCAGCAGCGTTAACAGGGAGCTGAACACCGGGGAGCTGTTTTTT,-,-,16,TRBV9,TRBJ2-2
CASSDGTSGFSTDTQYF,TGTGCCAGCAGTGACGGGACTAGCGGGTTCAGCACAGATACGCAGTATTTT,TRBD2,once,17,TRBV6-4,TRBJ2-3
CASNFEINQPQHF,TGTGCCAGCAACTTCGAGATCAATCAGCCCCAGCATTTT,-,-,13,TRBV2,TRBJ1-5
CASSVERWGVAKNIQYF,TGTGCCAGCAGCGTAGAACGGTGGGGGGTAGCCAAAAACATTCAGTACTTC,-,-,17,TRBV9,TRBJ2-4